What follows describes a single T cell receptor (beta chain). These data originate in a study of blood T cell repertoires in COVID-19. Cohort placement rested on clinical history that participants reported themselves. Recovered status applied to Cohort 3 donors who had two consecutive negative PCRs. It also applied to those with clearance or with symptom resolution. Sequencing used immunoSEQ multiplex PCR; TCRdb keeps in-frame clones, though not all of them. The data show hundreds of thousands of clones, with about 87% seen just once and about 1.5% held by the top ten. Germline CDR1 and CDR2: SQVTM and ANQGSEA. This CDR3 is 13 amino acids long. V was clipped by 7 bases and J by 1 base, with 13 bases between them.

The TCR sequence derives from a woman aged 50 to 65 who had recovered from COVID-19. The chain has TRBV29-1 and TRBJ1-1; D might be TRBD1 (6 bases). Sequencing input: PBMCs or T cells enriched from blood (not recorded which). In nucleotides, the CDR3 is TGCAGCGCCCTCGGCAGGGGGAACACTGAAGCTTTCTTT. Its translation: CSALGRGNTEAFF.